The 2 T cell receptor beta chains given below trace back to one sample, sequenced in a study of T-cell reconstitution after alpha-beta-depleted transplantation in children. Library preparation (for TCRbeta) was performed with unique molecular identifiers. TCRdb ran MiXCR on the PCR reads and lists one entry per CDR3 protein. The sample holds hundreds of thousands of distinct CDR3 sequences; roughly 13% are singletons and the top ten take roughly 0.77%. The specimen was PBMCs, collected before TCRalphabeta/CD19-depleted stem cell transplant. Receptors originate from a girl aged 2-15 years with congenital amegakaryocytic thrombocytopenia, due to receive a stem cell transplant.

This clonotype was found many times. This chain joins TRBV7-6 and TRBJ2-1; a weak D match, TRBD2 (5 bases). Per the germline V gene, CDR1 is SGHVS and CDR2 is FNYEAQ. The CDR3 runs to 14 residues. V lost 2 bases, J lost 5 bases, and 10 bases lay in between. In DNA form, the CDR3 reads TGTGCCAGCAGCTTAAGGACTGTAAACAATGAGCAGTTCTTC. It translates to CASSLRTVNNEQFF.

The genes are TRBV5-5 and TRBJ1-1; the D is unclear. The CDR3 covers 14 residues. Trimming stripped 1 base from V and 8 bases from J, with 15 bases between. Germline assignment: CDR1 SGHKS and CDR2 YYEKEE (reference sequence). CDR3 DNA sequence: TGTGCCAGCAGCTTGAGCAGCGGGATGACCGAAGCTTTCTTT. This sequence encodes CASSLSSGMTEAFF. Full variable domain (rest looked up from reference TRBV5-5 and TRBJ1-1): DAGVTQSPTHLIKTRGQQVTLRCSPISGHKSVSWYQQVLGQGPQFIFQYYEKEERGRGNFPDRFSARQFPNYSSELNVNALLLGDSALYLCASSLSSGMTEAFFGQGTRLTVV.